One and the same sample provided the 8 T cell receptor beta chains below, sequenced in a study of Graves' ophthalmopathy and Graves' hyperthyroidism. Researchers took RNA transcripts and amplified TCR beta CDR3 regions from them. RT-PCR was first run with HTBI primers, then multiplex PCR in a second round. One entry per CDR3 protein results from TCRdb running MiXCR on the multiplex PCR reads. The profile covers hundreds of thousands of distinct CDR3 sequences, with about a fifth appearing a single time and approximately 7% taken by the ten largest. Material for sequencing was peripheral blood. The receptors originated from a woman aged 18-35 years with stable Graves' hyperthyroidism. Some clones in this sample may be carry-over from other donors' samples.

This sequence joins TRBV12-3 or TRBV12-4 and TRBJ1-2; no clear D. This CDR3 is 13 amino acids long. The ends were cut back, 2 bases at V and 1 base at J, with 5 bases in the middle. CDR3 protein: CASSLRLNYGYTF. The CDR3 DNA reads TGTGCCAGCAGTTTACGCCTTAACTATGGCTACACCTTC.

This chain uses TRBV6-2 or TRBV6-3 with TRBJ2-5, with a possible D match to TRBD1 (5 bases). The germline V gene has CDR1 MNHEY and CDR2 SVGEGT. CDR3 length equals 14 residues. V lost 6 bases and J 5 bases, leaving 16 bases between the germline ends. CDR3 nucleotide sequence: TGTGCCAGCAGCAGGGCTAGGGTTCTTGAGACCCAGTACTTC. Translating gives CASSRARVLETQYF.

This clonotype has a count of ten or more. V usage is TRBV12-3 or TRBV12-4 and J usage is TRBJ2-5; perhaps TRBD2 as D (5 bases). Trimming removed 3 bases at V and 1 base at J, with 15 bases between. This CDR3 region has 16 residues. In DNA, the CDR3 is TGTGCCAGCAGTTTCGAGGGTAACCCTTTCCAAGAGACCCAGTACTTC. This encodes CASSFEGNPFQETQYF.

This clonotype was observed at least ten times. CDR3 sequence reads: CASSAGQGATIQYF. CDR3 nucleotide sequence: TGTGCCAGCAGCGCGGGACAGGGGGCTACAATTCAGTACTTC. The gene calls are TRBV6-1 and TRBJ2-4, with TRBD1 matching 12 bases. J lost 10 bases, V lost 6 bases, and 7 bases had no gene match. The germline CDR1 and CDR2 sequences are MNHNS and SASEGT. This CDR3 contains 14 residues.

This clonotype was counted many times. The rearrangement joins TRBV6-1 to TRBJ1-6; D is unresolved. CDR3 size: 15 residues. Germline values: CDR1 MNHNS, CDR2 SASEGT. Deletions cut 8 bases from V and 7 bases from J, with 18 bases between. This CDR3 reads CASRQDPEWNSPLHF. For the CDR3, the DNA is TGTGCCAGCCGGCAGGACCCGGAATGGAATTCACCCCTCCACTTT.

This clonotype was seen repeatedly, ten times or more. The chain employs TRBV7-2 and TRBJ2-5, with D perhaps matching TRBD2 (6 bases). This CDR3 has 14 amino acids. Germline CDR1 is SGHTA and CDR2 is FQGNSA. The V end lost 1 base, the J end lost 6 bases, and 12 bases lay between the germline ends. The CDR3 bases are TGTGCCAGCAGCTTAGTGCGGGGAGCTAAGACCCAGTACTTC. Amino acids: CASSLVRGAKTQYF.

This clonotype came up many times. The chain is built from TRBV6-5 and TRBJ1-2, with D perhaps matching TRBD1 (6 bases). CDR1 and CDR2 from the germline V gene are MNHEY and SVGAGI. The CDR3 covers 15 residues. V lost 2 bases and J 4 bases, leaving 14 bases between the germline ends. CDR3 nucleotide sequence: TGTGCCAGCAGTTACAGCGGGGGCTCCCCCTATGGCTACACCTTC. It yields the protein CASSYSGGSPYGYTF.

The chain is built from TRBV24-1 and TRBJ2-7; 8 bases map to TRBD2. CDR1 and CDR2 from the germline V gene are KGHDR and SFDVKD. V was clipped by 4 bases and J by 2 bases; unmatched bases: 3. The CDR3 consists of 14 residues. This chain's CDR3 is CATSDGTRTYEQYF. The CDR3 nucleotides are TGTGCCACCAGTGACGGGACTAGAACCTACGAGCAGTACTTC.